The clone carrying this TCR beta chain showed up many times. Template material for amplifying TCR beta CDR3 regions consisted of RNA transcripts. HTBI primers drove first-round RT-PCR of the TCR CDR3. MiXCR, run by TCRdb on the multiplex PCR reads, gives a single entry per CDR3 protein. The sample has 340,000 or so distinct CDR3 sequences, roughly 21% seen once. The sample originates from a study of T cells in Graves' hyperthyroidism and ophthalmopathy. Trimming removed 5 bases at V and 1 base at J, with 18 bases between. From germline, CDR1 is SGHAT and CDR2 FQNNGV. The CDR3 length is 17 residues. The specimen sequenced was blood. The chain uses TRBV11-2 and TRBJ1-5, with D perhaps matching TRBD1 (5 bases). This sequence originates from a woman between 50 and 59 years old with Graves' hyperthyroidism. CDR3 residues: CASSRGHNPGSNQPQHF. Written as DNA, the CDR3 is TGTGCCAGCAGCCGAGGACACAATCCGGGCAGCAATCAGCCCCAGCATTTT. The full variable domain, rest sourced from reference TRBV11-2 and TRBJ1-5, is EAGVAQSPRYKIIEKRQSVAFWCNPISGHATLYWYQQILGQGPKLLIQFQNNGVVDDSQLPKDRFSAERLKGVDSTLKIQPAKLEDSAVYLCASSRGHNPGSNQPQHFGDGTRLSIL.